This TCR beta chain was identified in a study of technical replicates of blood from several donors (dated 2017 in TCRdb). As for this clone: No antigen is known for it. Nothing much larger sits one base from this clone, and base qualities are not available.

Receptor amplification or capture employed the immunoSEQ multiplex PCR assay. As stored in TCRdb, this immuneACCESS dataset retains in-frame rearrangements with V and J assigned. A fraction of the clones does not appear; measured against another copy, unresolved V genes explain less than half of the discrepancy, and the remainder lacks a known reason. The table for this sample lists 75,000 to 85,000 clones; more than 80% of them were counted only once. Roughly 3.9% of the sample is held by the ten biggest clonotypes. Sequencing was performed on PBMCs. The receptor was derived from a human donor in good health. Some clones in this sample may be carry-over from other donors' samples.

The DNA reads as follows: TGCGCCAGCAGCTTGGGGGAGTCCTACAATGAGCAGTTCTTC. It translates as CASSLGESYNEQFF. The chain is assembled from TRBV5-1 and TRBJ2-1; 5 matching bases give a weak D call of TRBD2. The germline V gene provides CDR1 SGHRS and CDR2 YFSETQ. Counted from cysteine to phenylalanine, this CDR3 has 14 amino acids. Just the 42-base CDR3 DNA is kept, in frame starting at base 1. The junction carries 5 bases between V and J, which are trimmed by 0 bases and 1 base respectively.